This T cell receptor beta chain was observed in a study of a mutant IDH1 vaccine in newly diagnosed glioma. Overall study: Treated patients comprised around 60% males and roughly 40% females, mean age about 43 years. Whole-study results and caveats: Vaccination elicited immune responses in roughly 93% of patients.

Measured with immunoSEQ multiplex PCR; TCRdb has only the in-frame clones, and not every one. The data show around 88,000 clones, with around 80% seen just once and 6.5% to 9.5% held by the top ten. For this clone: What it recognizes is unknown.

Time point denoted: baseline, week 1 (first vaccination visit). The treatment denotes: pre-vaccination baseline after standard-of-care therapy. CDR3 length: 15 amino acids. J was trimmed by 3 bases and V by 3 bases; bases with no gene match: 7. Germline CDR1 LGHNA, CDR2 YSLEER. Material: PBMCs, obtained from a glioma patient treated with radiotherapy, temozolomide or both. This sequence originates from a man in his forties with glioma. The chain uses TRBV4-3 and TRBJ2-7, with 8 bases fitting TRBD1. The CDR3 sequence is CASSQGRDRNYEQYF. CDR3 nucleotide sequence: TGCGCCAGCAGCCAGGGCAGGGACAGGAACTACGAGCAGTACTTC.